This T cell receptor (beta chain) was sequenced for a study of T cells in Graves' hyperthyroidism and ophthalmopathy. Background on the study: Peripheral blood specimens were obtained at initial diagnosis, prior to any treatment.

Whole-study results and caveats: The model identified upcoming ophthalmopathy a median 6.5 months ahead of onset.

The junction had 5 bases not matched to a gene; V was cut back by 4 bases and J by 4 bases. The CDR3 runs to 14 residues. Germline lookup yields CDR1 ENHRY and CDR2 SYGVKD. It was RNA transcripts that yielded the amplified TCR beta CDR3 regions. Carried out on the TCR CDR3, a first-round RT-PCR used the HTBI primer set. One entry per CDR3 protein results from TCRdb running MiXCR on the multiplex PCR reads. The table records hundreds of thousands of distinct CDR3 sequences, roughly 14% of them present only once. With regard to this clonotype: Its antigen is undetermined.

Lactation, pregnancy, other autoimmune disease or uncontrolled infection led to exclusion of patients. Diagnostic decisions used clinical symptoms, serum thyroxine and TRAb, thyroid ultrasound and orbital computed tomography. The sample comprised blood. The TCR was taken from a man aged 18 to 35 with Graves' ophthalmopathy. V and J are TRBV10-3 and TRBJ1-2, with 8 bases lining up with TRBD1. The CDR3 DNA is TGTGCCATCAGTGGTGGGACAGGTGGCTATGGCTACACCTTC. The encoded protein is CAISGGTGGYGYTF.